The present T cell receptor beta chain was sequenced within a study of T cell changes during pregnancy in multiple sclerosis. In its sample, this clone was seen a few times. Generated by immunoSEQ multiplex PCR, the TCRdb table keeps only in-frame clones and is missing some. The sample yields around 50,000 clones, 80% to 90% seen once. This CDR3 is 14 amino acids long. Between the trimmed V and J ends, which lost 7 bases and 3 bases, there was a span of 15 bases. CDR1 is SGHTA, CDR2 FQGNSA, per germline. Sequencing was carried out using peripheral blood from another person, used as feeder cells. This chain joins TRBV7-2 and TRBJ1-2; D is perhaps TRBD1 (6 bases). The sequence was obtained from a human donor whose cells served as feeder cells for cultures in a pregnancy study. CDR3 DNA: TGTGCCAGCACCGAAGGGGGAGGGTACTATGGCTACACCTTC. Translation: CASTEGGGYYGYTF.